Here is one TCR beta chain with its context. What it binds is unknown. Germline lookup yields CDR1 LGHNA and CDR2 YSLEER. V gave up 1 base and J gave up 6 bases, with 16 bases separating them. The CDR3 length is 15 residues. The data belong to a study of lymphopenia after photon versus proton radiotherapy. The repertoire was sequenced with immunoSEQ multiplex PCR; TCRdb's copy has only in-frame clones and lacks some. The profile shows 55,000 to 75,000 clones, approximately 91% of them singletons. The study, taken as a whole, reports: Relative stability marked proton patients; photon patients lost diversity and naive cells.

This sequence joins TRBV4-3 and TRBJ2-7, with D tentatively TRBD2 (6 bases). The starting material was peripheral blood, obtained from a patient treated with photon-based radiotherapy. The TCR sequence derives from a woman in her seventies with pancreatic cancer. The CDR3 here is CASSQGGTGLLEQYF. CDR3 bases: TGCGCCAGCAGCCAAGGCGGGACGGGACTGCTCGAGCAGTACTTC.